Listed here are 2 T cell receptor beta chains from one sample, sequenced in a study of T cell changes during pregnancy in multiple sclerosis. TCRdb keeps only in-frame clones here, not all; method: immunoSEQ multiplex PCR. Of under 50,000 clones listed, around 90% are singletons. The specimen comprised CD8+ T cells from peripheral blood mononuclear cells, sampled in the second trimester of pregnancy. The receptors shown here come from a female donor with multiple sclerosis, enrolled in a pregnancy study.

The chain links TRBV10-3 to TRBJ1-2; 9 positions match TRBD1. Per the germline V gene, CDR1 is ENHRY and CDR2 is SYGVKD. The V segment lost 4 bases and the J segment 3 bases; nucleotides outside the gene matches: 18. CDR3 length: 19 residues. CDR3 coding DNA: TGTGCCATCAGTGGATTGGACAGGGGTATTTCAGGCGTAGACTATGGCTACACCTTC. Protein: CAISGLDRGISGVDYGYTF.

CDR3 sequence: CASSSLGLAGADGEDTQYF. The CDR3 coding sequence is TGTGCCAGCAGCTCCCTAGGGCTAGCGGGGGCCGACGGGGAAGATACGCAGTATTTT. The chain has TRBV7-2 and TRBJ2-3; 10 nucleotides match TRBD2. The CDR3 length is 19 residues. After removal of 4 bases from V and 5 bases from J, the junction contained 18 bases not matched to a gene. CDR1 and CDR2 from the germline V gene are SGHTA and FQGNSA.